This T cell receptor beta chain was obtained from a study of blood T cell repertoires in COVID-19. Original analysis: Estimated nucleated cell counts came from reference gene primer amplification. Here immunoSEQ multiplex PCR was the method, and the copy in TCRdb shows in-frame clones only, minus some. V and J calls and clone size come straight from that table; D and trimming were deduced from the DNA. Of 200,000 to 250,000 clones listed, 75% to 90% were seen once; the top ten hold around 3.5%. This clone was detected only once. The CDR3 spans 15 residues. Deletions cut 4 bases from V and 0 bases from J, with 13 bases between. CDR1 is SGDLS and CDR2 is YYNGEE in the germline V gene.

The receptor comes from a woman aged 40 to 49 with acute COVID-19. V usage is TRBV9 and J usage is TRBJ1-2; maybe TRBD1 (6 bases). The sample taken for sequencing was PBMCs or T cells enriched from blood (not recorded which). CDR3 in amino acids: CASSSQTGPNYGYTF. CDR3 bases: TGTGCCAGCAGCTCCCAGACAGGCCCTAACTATGGCTACACCTTC.